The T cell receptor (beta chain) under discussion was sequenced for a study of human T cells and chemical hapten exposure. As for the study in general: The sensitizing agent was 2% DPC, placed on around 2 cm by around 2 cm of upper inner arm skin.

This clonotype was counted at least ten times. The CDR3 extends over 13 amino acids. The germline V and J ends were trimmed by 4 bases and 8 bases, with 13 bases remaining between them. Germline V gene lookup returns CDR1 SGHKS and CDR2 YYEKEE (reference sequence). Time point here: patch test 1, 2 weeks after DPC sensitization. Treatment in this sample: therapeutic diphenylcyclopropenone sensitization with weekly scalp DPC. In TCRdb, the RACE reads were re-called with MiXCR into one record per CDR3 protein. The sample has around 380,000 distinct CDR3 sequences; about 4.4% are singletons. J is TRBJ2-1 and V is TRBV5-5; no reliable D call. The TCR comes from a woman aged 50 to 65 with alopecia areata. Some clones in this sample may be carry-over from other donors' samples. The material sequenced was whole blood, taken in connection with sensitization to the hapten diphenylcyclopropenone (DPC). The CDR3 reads CASSLVENDEQFF. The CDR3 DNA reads TGTGCCAGCAGCCTGGTCGAGAACGATGAGCAGTTCTTC.